Listed here are 23 T cell receptor beta chains from one sample, sequenced in a study of blood T cell repertoires in COVID-19. Only in-frame clones appear in the TCRdb table, and some are missing; sequencing was by immunoSEQ multiplex PCR. The sample carries some 410,000 clones, roughly 88% recorded once. The sample was PBMCs or T cells enriched from blood (not recorded which). These receptors were obtained from a woman aged 30 to 39 with acute COVID-19.

The V and J genes are TRBV12-3 or TRBV12-4 and TRBJ1-2; D possibly corresponds to TRBD1 (5 bases). This CDR3 spans 13 amino acids. V was trimmed by 7 bases and J by 4 bases, leaving 13 bases between them. The CDR3 DNA sequence: TGTGCCAGCAAAAATCTCGGGGGCTATGGCTACACCTTC. It yields the protein CASKNLGGYGYTF.

The V call is TRBV6-1, the J call TRBJ1-4; no reliable D call. The V end lost 4 bases, the J end lost 0 bases, and 15 bases lay between the germline ends. The CDR3 totals 17 residues. Germline lookup yields CDR1 MNHNS and CDR2 SASEGT. The CDR3 loop reads CASSGPPGRPTNEKLFF. The CDR3, as DNA: TGTGCCAGCAGTGGCCCCCCCGGCAGGCCAACTAATGAAAAACTGTTTTTT.

This clone showed up just once. This chain connects TRBV12-5 to TRBJ1-1; the D gene is possibly TRBD1 (6 bases). Germline V gives CDR1 LGHNT, CDR2 FRNRAP. With 9 bases removed from V and 0 bases from J, the gap between germline ends came to 14 bases. The length of the CDR3 is 14 residues. The CDR3 is CASPDSQMNTEAFF. CDR3 nucleotides: TGTGCTAGCCCGGACAGTCAGATGAACACTGAAGCTTTCTTT.

The chain has TRBV6-1 and TRBJ2-7; TRBD1 might be the D (5 bases). Germline values: CDR1 MNHNS, CDR2 SASEGT. Trimming removed 2 bases from V and 5 bases from J, with 19 bases in between. CDR3 size: 16 residues. In DNA, the CDR3 is TGTGCCAGCAGTGAATCTCCTCAGGGCAGTTTCCACGAGCAGTACTTC. Protein: CASSESPQGSFHEQYF.

V and J are TRBV27 and TRBJ1-1; a weak D match, TRBD1 (5 bases). The CDR3 spans 14 residues. Germline CDR1 is MNHEY and CDR2 is SMNVEV (reference sequence). Trimming cost V 3 bases and J 0 bases, with 8 bases left between them. Here the CDR3 reads CASSLNRMNTEAFF. In DNA form, the CDR3 reads TGTGCCAGCAGTTTGAACAGGATGAACACTGAAGCTTTCTTT.

This chain joins TRBV7-6 and TRBJ2-5; 10 nucleotides line up with TRBD2. V lost 3 bases, J lost 4 bases, and 5 bases stayed unmatched. Germline V lookup: CDR1 SGHVS, CDR2 FNYEAQ. This CDR3 contains 15 residues. The CDR3 here is CASSLGVAGGETQYF. Here the CDR3 DNA reads TGTGCCAGCAGCTTGGGCGTAGCGGGGGGAGAGACCCAGTACTTC.

The rearrangement joins TRBV2 to TRBJ1-1; D might be TRBD1 (6 bases). The germline V gene has CDR1 SNHLY and CDR2 FYNNEI. V was cut by 6 bases and J by 8 bases, with 19 bases left in between. The CDR3 consists of 14 residues. The CDR3 is CASSLRAGGAEAFF. Here the CDR3 DNA reads TGTGCCAGCAGCCTGAGGGCTGGGGGCGCGGAAGCTTTCTTT.

This clone was seen once. The V call is TRBV14, the J call TRBJ2-3, with TRBD1 matching over 7 bases. Trimming removed 4 bases from V and 3 bases from J; junction bases left unmatched: 7. CDR3 length: 15 residues. Germline V gene sequence: CDR1 SGHDN, CDR2 FVKESK. CDR3 sequence reads: CASSRQGQGTDTQYF. In DNA, the CDR3 is TGTGCCAGCAGCCGACAGGGCCAGGGAACAGATACGCAGTATTTT.

The V and J genes are TRBV19 and TRBJ1-3, with 7 nucleotides matching TRBD1. CDR3 size: 15 residues. The germline V gene encodes CDR1 LNHDA and CDR2 SQIVND (reference sequence). V dropped 5 bases and J dropped 0; count of bases not matched to a gene: 4. The CDR3 sequence: CASSPGQYSGNTIYF. CDR3 sequence (DNA): TGTGCCAGTAGTCCGGGACAGTACTCTGGAAACACCATATATTTT. The entire variable domain, with the rest obtained from reference TRBV19 and TRBJ1-3, is as follows: DGGITQSPKYLFRKEGQNVTLSCEQNLNHDAMYWYRQDPGQGLRLIYYSQIVNDFQKGDIAEGYSVSREKKESFPLTVTSAQKNPTAFYLCASSPGQYSGNTIYFGEGSWLTVV.

The chain carries TRBV12-3 or TRBV12-4 and TRBJ2-2; D remains unclear. The CDR3 contains 13 residues. Trimming pared 2 bases from V and 8 bases from J, leaving 9 bases between. Here the CDR3 reads CASSLRSWGELFF. The CDR3 DNA follows: TGTGCCAGCAGTTTAAGGAGTTGGGGGGAGCTGTTTTTT.

The chain recombines TRBV27 with TRBJ2-7; D is unclear. V shed 4 bases and J shed 0 bases, with 13 bases lying between them. Germline CDR1 and CDR2: MNHEY and SMNVEV (reference sequence). The CDR3 is 15 amino acids. The CDR3 sequence: CASSSADRSSYEQYF. The CDR3 coding sequence is TGTGCCAGCAGTTCTGCCGACCGGAGCTCCTACGAGCAGTACTTC.

The V and J genes are TRBV7-2 and TRBJ2-7, with D possibly matching TRBD1 (6 bases). Germline V gene lookup returns CDR1 SGHTA and CDR2 FQGNSA. This CDR3 has 16 residues. Trimming removed 1 base at V and 3 bases at J, with 16 bases between. DNA of the CDR3: TGTGCCAGCAGCTTAGACCCGGGACAAAGTCGCTACGAGCAGTACTTC. It specifies CASSLDPGQSRYEQYF.

This clone was counted a single time. This sequence joins TRBV30 and TRBJ2-2; tentatively, D is TRBD2 (5 bases). CDR3 length equals 13 residues. CDR1 is GTSNPN, CDR2 SVGIG, per germline (reference sequence). V dropped 3 bases and J dropped 6 bases, with 11 bases sitting between them. CDR3 DNA: TGTGCCTGGAGCCCGGAGGTTCCCGGGGAGCTGTTTTTT. Its translation: CAWSPEVPGELFF.

This chain joins TRBV6-5 and TRBJ2-2; D ambiguous. The V gene's germline CDR1 is MNHEY and CDR2 SVGAGI. The CDR3 extends over 14 amino acids. The germline V and J ends were trimmed by 6 bases and 9 bases, with 17 bases remaining between them. The CDR3 loop reads CASSLSGALRELFF. The CDR3 DNA follows: TGTGCCAGCAGCCTCTCTGGAGCCTTGAGGGAGCTGTTTTTT.

The chain has TRBV4-1 and TRBJ2-1; D might be TRBD2 (6 bases). CDR3 length equals 18 residues. CDR1 MGHRA and CDR2 YSYEKL come from the germline V gene. V lost 0 bases to trimming and J lost 9 bases, with 24 bases between them. CDR3 protein: CASSQEPRLSGRPGEQFF. CDR3 bases: TGCGCCAGCAGCCAAGAGCCCCGCCTCAGCGGGCGACCAGGTGAGCAGTTCTTC.

V gene TRBV10-1 combines with J gene TRBJ1-1; TRBD1 might be the D (5 bases). The germline gives CDR1 WNHNN, CDR2 SYGVQD (reference sequence). V shed 4 bases and J shed 5 bases, with 11 bases lying between them. This CDR3 is built from 13 residues. CDR3 in amino acids: CASSVAGWTEAFF. The CDR3 bases are TGCGCCAGCAGTGTGGCAGGGTGGACTGAAGCTTTCTTT.

This chain uses TRBV29-1 with TRBJ2-7; possible D gene TRBD1, 5 bases. With 6 bases removed from V and 0 bases from J, the gap between germline ends came to 15 bases. The V gene's germline CDR1 is SQVTM and CDR2 ANQGSEA. The CDR3 spans 14 residues. CDR3 in DNA: TGCAGCGTGGCCTATGTAGGGGACTCCTACGAGCAGTACTTC. It is translated as CSVAYVGDSYEQYF.

The chain couples TRBV6-2 or TRBV6-3 to TRBJ2-2, with 10 bases matching TRBD1. Trimming at V came to 2 bases and at J to 5 bases, leaving 8 bases not matched to a gene. From germline, CDR1 is MNHEY and CDR2 SVGEGT. CDR3 size: 17 residues. CDR3 loop: CASSYPERDRGTGELFF. Written as DNA, the CDR3 is TGTGCCAGCAGTTACCCTGAAAGGGACAGGGGAACCGGGGAGCTGTTTTTT.

This chain links TRBV5-1 with TRBJ2-1; tentative D call: TRBD1 (6 bases). The V and J ends lost 2 bases and 10 bases respectively, with 16 bases between them. CDR1 and CDR2 from the germline V gene are SGHRS and YFSETQ. The CDR3 extends over 14 amino acids. CDR3 in amino acids: CASSFSTGSWEQFF. The CDR3 DNA follows: TGCGCCAGCAGCTTTAGCACAGGGAGCTGGGAGCAGTTCTTC.

The chain joins TRBV6-5 to TRBJ1-3; no firm D call. Per germline, CDR1 MNHEY and CDR2 SVGAGI. This CDR3 spans 15 amino acids. Trimming shortened V by 5 bases and J by 0 bases, and 11 bases separated the two germline ends. In DNA, the CDR3 is TGTGCCAGCAGTAGATCGGTCGTCTCTGGAAACACCATATATTTT. It yields the protein CASSRSVVSGNTIYF.

This clone was recorded only once. The gene calls are TRBV12-5 and TRBJ2-7; D perhaps matches TRBD1 (6 bases). The CDR3 is 14 amino acids. Per the germline V gene, CDR1 is LGHNT and CDR2 is FRNRAP. Trimming removed 5 bases at V and 7 bases at J, with 18 bases between. CDR3 loop: CASGPPTGIREQYF. The CDR3 DNA is TGTGCTAGTGGTCCCCCAACAGGGATACGGGAGCAGTACTTC.

V usage is TRBV9 and J usage is TRBJ2-7; 11 bases line up with TRBD1. The ends lost 3 bases at V and 3 bases at J; junction bases unmatched: 5. This CDR3 is 15 amino acids long. CDR1 SGDLS and CDR2 YYNGEE come from the germline V gene. This CDR3 reads CASSEEDRGRYEQYF. As DNA, the CDR3 is TGTGCCAGCAGCGAAGAGGACAGGGGGCGCTACGAGCAGTACTTC.

V and J are TRBV5-4 and TRBJ1-2, with TRBD1 matching over 7 bases. The ends lost 4 bases at V and 6 bases at J; junction bases unmatched: 12. Looked up from germline, CDR1 is SGHNT and CDR2 is YYREEE (reference sequence). The CDR3 consists of 15 residues. CDR3 sequence reads: CASSPPGRQGNGYTF. CDR3 sequence (DNA): TGTGCCAGCAGCCCGCCAGGGAGACAGGGAAATGGCTACACCTTC.